Following are 23 T cell receptor beta chains from one sample sequenced in a study of shared clonotypes between healthy human individuals. Produced via immunoSEQ multiplex PCR; TCRdb's table is partial and in-frame only. The data hold approximately 2,300,000 clones, with roughly 90% observed a single time. Sequencing input: naive CD4+ T cells from PBMCs. Subset indicated: CD45RA+ positively selected. These receptors were taken from a man aged 18 to 29 in good health. Some clones in this sample may be carry-over from other donors' samples.

This rearrangement joins TRBV7-9 to TRBJ2-2; 11 nucleotides align to TRBD2. The V gene's germline CDR1 is SEHNR and CDR2 FQNEAQ (reference sequence). This CDR3 comprises 16 residues. The V and J ends lost 5 bases and 1 base, in that order; junction bases with no gene match: 3. The CDR3 DNA follows: TGTGCCAGCAGCCATGGGACTAGCGGGAACACCGGGGAGCTGTTTTTT. Translation: CASSHGTSGNTGELFF.

The genes are TRBV7-9 and TRBJ1-3; no reliable D call. V was cut by 1 base and J by 0 bases, with 13 bases left in between. Germline values: CDR1 SEHNR, CDR2 FQNEAQ (reference sequence). The CDR3 loop spans 17 amino acids. The chain's CDR3 is CASSLDGRTSSGNTIYF. The CDR3 DNA reads TGTGCCAGCAGCTTAGATGGGCGGACTTCCTCTGGAAACACCATATATTTT.

The rearrangement joins TRBV18 to TRBJ1-4; no clear D. Between the trimmed V and J ends, which lost 1 base and 3 bases, there was a span of 9 bases. The length of the CDR3 is 15 residues. Germline CDR1 and CDR2: KGHSH and LQKENI. The DNA of the CDR3 is TGTGCCAGCTCACCACAGTCGGAAGCTAATGAAAAACTGTTTTTT. Protein: CASSPQSEANEKLFF.

In regard to this clone: The sample has other DNA sequences that encode this CDR3 too. The chain couples TRBV5-1 to TRBJ2-3; no firm D call. Germline assignment: CDR1 SGHRS and CDR2 YFSETQ. Trimming took 0 bases from V and 0 from J, leaving 8 bases between them. The CDR3 sequence is 15 residues long. Written as DNA, the CDR3 is TGCGCCAGCAGCTTGGCGGCAAGTAGCACAGATACGCAGTATTTT. Encoded protein: CASSLAASSTDTQYF.

This clone was seen once. The chain recombines TRBV29-1 with TRBJ2-5, with D possibly TRBD2 on 7 matching bases. Germline CDR1 reads SQVTM; CDR2 reads ANQGSEA. The CDR3 sequence is 13 residues long. V was trimmed by 3 bases and J by 5 bases, leaving 13 bases between them. CDR3 DNA sequence: TGCAGCGTTGAGGCAGGGAGGGGGGAGACCCAGTACTTC. It encodes CSVEAGRGETQYF.

The CDR3 reads CSAFGDPNTGELFF. CDR3 nucleotides: TGCAGCGCCTTTGGTGACCCAAACACCGGGGAGCTGTTTTTT. The chain carries TRBV29-1 and TRBJ2-2; D gene ambiguous. Trimming removed 7 bases from V and 2 bases from J, with 14 bases in between. The CDR3 length is 14 residues. Germline CDR1 reads SQVTM; CDR2 reads ANQGSEA.

This clone was detected a few times. The chain joins TRBV2 to TRBJ1-1; D perhaps matches TRBD1 (6 bases). Germline-derived CDR1 and CDR2 are SNHLY and FYNNEI. V was trimmed by 8 bases and J by 5 bases, leaving 15 bases between them. The CDR3 extends over 13 amino acids. For the CDR3, the DNA is TGTGCCAGCGATGAACAGGGAAAAACTGAAGCTTTCTTT. It specifies CASDEQGKTEAFF.

V is TRBV2 and J is TRBJ1-5; D is unresolved. The CDR3 loop spans 12 amino acids. Germline V gives CDR1 SNHLY, CDR2 FYNNEI. Trimming took 4 bases from V and 7 from J, leaving 8 bases between them. CDR3 sequence: CASSAQHQPQHF. The CDR3 nucleotides read TGTGCCAGCAGTGCTCAGCACCAGCCCCAGCATTTT.

This clone was counted once. The V gene is TRBV15, the J gene TRBJ1-2; D gene ambiguous. Germline CDR1 and CDR2: LNHNV and YYDKDF (reference sequence). There are 14 residues in the CDR3. With 1 base removed from V and 7 bases from J, the gap between germline ends came to 13 bases. The CDR3 loop is CATSRGYVTGGYTF. In DNA, the CDR3 is TGTGCCACCAGCAGAGGGTACGTCACGGGTGGCTACACCTTC.

The chain employs TRBV5-1 and TRBJ2-6; the D is unclear. Trimming took off 0 bases at V and 2 bases at J, with 9 bases between the two ends. The CDR3 loop spans 16 amino acids. The germline gives CDR1 SGHRS, CDR2 YFSETQ. The DNA of the CDR3 is TGCGCCAGCAGCTTGGGGCCGACCACTGGGGCCAACGTCCTGACTTTC. Translation: CASSLGPTTGANVLTF.

This rearrangement joins TRBV6-1 to TRBJ2-6, with D perhaps TRBD1 (5 bases). CDR1 and CDR2 (germline): MNHNS, SASEGT. Trimming shortened V by 2 bases and J by 0 bases, and 8 bases separated the two germline ends. CDR3 length equals 16 residues. CDR3 in DNA: TGTGCCAGCAGTGAACAGGGCCTCTCTGGGGCCAACGTCCTGACTTTC. This sequence encodes CASSEQGLSGANVLTF.

This chain links TRBV5-6 with TRBJ2-1; weak D call: TRBD2 (6 bases). This CDR3 spans 16 amino acids. The ends were cut back, 3 bases at V and 3 bases at J, with 16 bases in the middle. CDR1 and CDR2 (germline): SGHDT, YYEEEE. CDR3 coding DNA: TGTGCCAGCAGCTGGAGGACTACCCAACTCTACAATGAGCAGTTCTTC. Translated: CASSWRTTQLYNEQFF.

The rearrangement uses TRBV14 and TRBJ2-5, with D uncertain. The CDR3 runs 16 residues. Germline CDR1 SGHDN, CDR2 FVKESK. Trimming cost V 1 base and J 5 bases, with 17 bases left between them. In DNA, the CDR3 is TGTGCCAGCAGCCAAGGACTTGGACCCCCGACGGAGACCCAGTACTTC. This encodes CASSQGLGPPTETQYF.

This rearrangement joins TRBV15 to TRBJ1-5, with D tentatively TRBD1 (6 bases). This CDR3 region has 15 residues. CDR1 and CDR2 (germline): LNHNV, YYDKDF (reference sequence). V was shortened by 0 bases and J by 8 bases, with 14 bases between the two germline ends. The CDR3 nucleotides read TGTGCCACCAGCAGAGATCGGGGGCGGTTGGAGCCCCAGCATTTT. This translates into CATSRDRGRLEPQHF.

This chain joins TRBV2 and TRBJ2-2; TRBD1 matches at 10 bases. Germline V gene sequence: CDR1 SNHLY, CDR2 FYNNEI. The CDR3 sequence is 14 residues long. After removal of 10 bases from V and 4 bases from J, the junction contained 6 bases not matched to a gene. The CDR3 spells CATRGQGSTGELFF. The CDR3 DNA follows: TGTGCCACCCGGGGACAGGGGTCCACCGGGGAGCTGTTTTTT.

The chain links TRBV4-1 to TRBJ1-1, with TRBD1 matching 9 bases. Looked up from germline, CDR1 is MGHRA and CDR2 is YSYEKL. The V segment lost 4 bases and the J segment 8 bases; nucleotides outside the gene matches: 8. This CDR3 has 14 amino acids. The CDR3 DNA follows: TGCGCCAGCAGCCCCTACAGGGGGCCAGCGGAAGCTTTCTTT. Amino acids: CASSPYRGPAEAFF.

This chain joins TRBV5-1 and TRBJ1-2; D is unclear. The ends were cut back, 4 bases at V and 8 bases at J, with 18 bases in the middle. Germline V gene data show CDR1 as SGHRS and CDR2 as YFSETQ. The CDR3 length is 14 residues. Here the CDR3 DNA reads TGCGCCAGCAGCCCAAACTTAGGCGTGGAGGGCTACACCTTC. This codes for CASSPNLGVEGYTF.

As for this clone: Other DNA sequences in this sample translate to the same CDR3. V gene TRBV27 combines with J gene TRBJ1-5; no reliable D call. CDR1 MNHEY and CDR2 SMNVEV come from the germline V gene (reference sequence). This CDR3 has 16 amino acids. V was cut by 2 bases and J by 0 bases, with 11 bases left in between. The chain's CDR3 is CASSLLSVNSNQPQHF. The DNA of the CDR3 is TGTGCCAGCAGTTTACTGTCGGTAAATAGCAATCAGCCCCAGCATTTT.

This chain connects TRBV11-3 to TRBJ1-2; D not resolved. V lost 0 bases and J 0 bases, leaving 14 bases between the germline ends. CDR1 SGHNT and CDR2 YENEEA come from the germline V gene. The CDR3 contains 17 residues. Here the CDR3 reads CASSLEFGPFANYGYTF. The CDR3 nucleotides are TGTGCCAGCAGCTTAGAATTTGGGCCCTTTGCTAACTATGGCTACACCTTC.

This chain joins TRBV2 and TRBJ1-5; D is ambiguous. Trimming cost V 2 bases and J 9 bases, with 17 bases left between them. Germline V CDR1 and CDR2: SNHLY, FYNNEI. The CDR3 is 15 residues long. CDR3: CASSELTRALGPQHF. The DNA of the CDR3 is TGTGCCAGCAGTGAACTTACCCGGGCCCTCGGGCCCCAGCATTTT.

The sample holds one count of this clone. The identical CDR3 is also encoded by other nucleotide sequences in the sample. The chain is built from TRBV28 and TRBJ1-2; D call uncertain. V lost 6 bases, J lost 0 bases, and 11 bases lay in between. The CDR3 runs to 14 residues. The germline V gene encodes CDR1 MDHEN and CDR2 SYDVKM. This CDR3 is CASSPTGPNYGYTF. DNA of the CDR3: TGTGCCAGCAGCCCCACCGGACCTAACTATGGCTACACCTTC.

The chain couples TRBV7-2 to TRBJ2-3, with no clear D. The CDR3 is 13 amino acids. Germline V gives CDR1 SGHTA, CDR2 FQGNSA. V lost 2 bases and J 5 bases, leaving 8 bases between the germline ends. The chain's CDR3 is CASSLSLRDTQYF. DNA of the CDR3: TGTGCCAGCAGCTTATCATTGAGAGATACGCAGTATTTT.

The chain recombines TRBV9 with TRBJ2-3; D unclear. Germline V gene data show CDR1 as SGDLS and CDR2 as YYNGEE. The V end was cut by 3 bases, the J end by 0 bases, with 14 bases between. The CDR3 has 16 residues. In DNA form, the CDR3 reads TGTGCCAGCAGCGGCGGCAAGGGCCTTAGCACAGATACGCAGTATTTT. Its protein is CASSGGKGLSTDTQYF.